This is a list of T cell receptor beta chains from one sample in a study of cytomegalovirus exposure and HLA in healthy donors. Data came from immunoSEQ multiplex PCR; TCRdb stores just in-frame clones and leaves some out. The repertoire consists of roughly 100,000 clones, with around 70% occurring once and the leading ten covering 1.3%. The sample comprised PBMCs. These receptors were taken from a man in his forties in good health and CMV-seronegative. Each CDR3 is given with its conserved first and last residue. D genes are given only for firm matches. The size entry is marked missing in some rows and otherwise reads once, few, many or a size class.

>TRBV30|TRBD1|-|TRBJ2-2
TGTGCCTGGAGTGGGACAGACGGGACAGGGTGGACCGGGGAGCTGTTTTTT
CAWSGTDGTGWTGELFF
>TRBV7-9|TRBD1|-|TRBJ2-1
TGTGCCAGCAGCTCGTTGACAGGGATCTCCTACAATGAGCAGTTCTTC
CASSSLTGISYNEQFF
>TRBV5-1|-|few|TRBJ1-6
TGCGCCAGCAGCCAAGGTCTCGGGAATTCACCCCTCCACTTT
CASSQGLGNSPLHF
>TRBV11-2|TRBD1|-|TRBJ2-6
TGTGCCAGCAGCTCCTGGACAGGGCGCTCTGGGGCCAACGTCCTGACTTTC
CASSSWTGRSGANVLTF
>TRBV6-5|TRBD2|-|TRBJ2-1
TGTGCCAGCAGTCCGGGACTAGCTTGGCATGAGCAGTTCTTC
CASSPGLAWHEQFF
>TRBV7-9|TRBD2|-|TRBJ2-2
TGTTCCAGCAGCATCGGACTAGCGGGGGGGGTTGGAGAGCTGTTTTTT
CSSSIGLAGGVGELFF
>TRBV7-3|TRBD1|-|TRBJ2-2
TGTGCCAGCAGCCGGACAGGGGACCCGGGCACCGGGGAGCTGTTTTTT
CASSRTGDPGTGELFF
>TRBV4-1|TRBD1|once|TRBJ1-2
TGTGCCAGCAGCCAAGATCGGACAGGGGTCAACTATGGCTACACCTTC
CASSQDRTGVNYGYTF
>TRBV28|-|-|TRBJ2-1
TGTGCCAGCAGTTTCGGTTTCAATGAGCAGTTCTTC
CASSFGFNEQFF
>TRBV4-3|TRBD2|-|TRBJ2-1
TGCGCCAGCAGCCAAGAGCGGGGGGGCTTCAGACGAGAGTTCTTC
CASSQERGGFRREFF
>TRBV27|-|-|TRBJ2-1
TGTGCCAGCAGTTTATCGAAGGGGTCCTACAATGAGCAGTTCTTC
CASSLSKGSYNEQFF
>TRBV28|-|-|TRBJ1-3
TGTGCCAGCAGTCCCGGGGTTGTGGCGGGAAACACCATATATTTT
CASSPGVVAGNTIYF
>TRBV30|-|-|TRBJ1-5
TGTGCCTGGAGTGGCGGGGGCGGTCAGCCCCAGCATTTT
CAWSGGGGQPQHF
>TRBV13|-|-|TRBJ2-7
TGTGCCAGCAGCTTCTCCCGGGAGTCCGCCGAGCAGTACTTC
CASSFSRESAEQYF
>TRBV7-9|-|-|TRBJ2-7
TGTGCCAGCAGCTTAAGGGGCATAGTGTACGAGCAGTACTTC
CASSLRGIVYEQYF
>TRBV7-9|TRBD1|few|TRBJ1-2
TGTGCCAGCAGCCCGGTCCAGGGGGCTATGAGAGGCTACACCTTC
CASSPVQGAMRGYTF
>TRBV5-6|TRBD1|-|TRBJ2-7
TGTGCCAGCAGCACACCGACAGGGTTCGAGCAGTACTTC
CASSTPTGFEQYF
>TRBV18|-|-|TRBJ1-5
TGTGCCAGCTCACCACAGGGAGGGCGGGGCAATCAGCCCCAGCATTTT
CASSPQGGRGNQPQHF
>TRBV30|-|-|TRBJ1-1
TGTGCCTGGATAGCGGGGTTCACTGAAGCTTTCTTT
CAWIAGFTEAFF
>TRBV10-3|TRBD1|-|TRBJ1-2
TGTGCCACCAAGGACAGGGGGCAGGTCTATGGCTACACCTTC
CATKDRGQVYGYTF
>TRBV7-2|TRBD1|-|TRBJ1-5
TGTGCCAGCAGCTTATCCGGGACAGAGAATCAGCCCCAGCATTTT
CASSLSGTENQPQHF
>TRBV4-3|-|-|TRBJ1-5
TGCGCCAGCAGCCCTCGCGTAGCGGGAGTAAATAGCAATCAGCCCCAGCATTTT
CASSPRVAGVNSNQPQHF
>TRBV29-1|TRBD1|-|TRBJ2-7
TGCAGCGTTGAAGCGGCGGGACAGGCGAACTACGAGCAGTACTTC
CSVEAAGQANYEQYF
>TRBV27|TRBD1|-|TRBJ2-1
TGTGCCAGCAGTTCGACAGGGTTTGAGCAGTTCTTC
CASSSTGFEQFF